Below are 27 T cell receptor beta chains sequenced from a single sample in a study of CD8 T cells in ankylosing spondylitis. Findings and caveats of the study: Seemingly characteristic of ankylosing spondylitis blood was a TCR beta motif consisting of about 8 highly homologous variants.

TCRdb processed the 5' RACE reads anew with MiXCR; each CDR3 protein has one entry. The repertoire holds about 750,000 distinct CDR3 sequences, with roughly 19% as singletons. Their antigen targets remain unknown. The sample consisted of blood, either unsorted or a sorted T cell fraction (not recorded which). All receptors derive from a male donor with ankylosing spondylitis.

Only a few counts were recorded for this clonotype. The rearrangement joins TRBV15 to TRBJ2-3; unclear D gene. With 2 bases removed from V and 2 bases from J, the gap between germline ends came to 14 bases. Germline-derived CDR1 and CDR2 are LNHNV and YYDKDF (reference sequence). This CDR3 is built from 16 residues. The CDR3 region is CATSRLMVSYTDTQYF. In DNA form, the CDR3 reads TGTGCCACCAGCAGACTAATGGTCTCTTACACAGATACGCAGTATTTT.

This clonotype was picked up many times. The chain has TRBV7-2 and TRBJ2-2; 7 bases agree with TRBD2. V lost 5 bases and J lost 1; bases outside the gene matches: 7. The CDR3 is 16 residues long. Germline V gene data show CDR1 as SGHTA and CDR2 as FQGNSA. As DNA, the CDR3 is TGTGCCAGCAGCCCCCAGACGGGGGGGAACACCGGGGAGCTGTTTTTT. Translation: CASSPQTGGNTGELFF.

A few counts support this clonotype. The chain recombines TRBV5-1 with TRBJ2-1; D possibly matches TRBD1 or TRBD2 (7 bases each). The CDR3 runs to 17 residues. The V gene lost 0 bases and the J gene lost 0 bases, with 13 bases spanning the gap. CDR1 is SGHRS and CDR2 is YFSETQ in the germline V gene. Here the CDR3 reads CASSLEGGGSSYNEQFF. The DNA of the CDR3 is TGCGCCAGCAGCTTGGAAGGGGGCGGGAGCTCCTACAATGAGCAGTTCTTC.

This clonotype was observed a handful of times. The chain combines TRBV18 with TRBJ2-3; the match to TRBD2 covers 10 bases. Germline lookup yields CDR1 KGHSH and CDR2 LQKENI. V gave up 5 bases and J gave up 0 bases; unmatched junction bases: 14. The CDR3 is made up of 19 amino acids. The CDR3 loop is CASSAPSGSPTLSTDTQYF. As DNA, the CDR3 is TGTGCCAGCTCAGCGCCTAGCGGGAGCCCCACCTTAAGCACAGATACGCAGTATTTT.

Details on this clonotype: The conserved final phenylalanine or tryptophan is absent from the CDR3, which likely points to a read error. The chain links TRBV11-2 to TRBJ2-3, with 8 bases matching TRBD2. This CDR3 spans 15 amino acids. Germline V gene sequence: CDR1 SGHAT, CDR2 FQNNGV. V shed 0 bases, J shed 4 bases, and the junction held 3 bases outside the gene matches. In DNA form, the CDR3 reads TGTGCCAGCAGCTTAGACGGGGGGGGTGCAGATACGCAGTATATT. Amino acid sequence: CASSLDGGGADTQYI.

The sample holds a few counts of this clonotype. The chain combines TRBV28 with TRBJ2-5, with 11 bases aligning to TRBD2. V lost 5 bases and J lost 2; bases outside the gene matches: 7. The germline V gene has CDR1 MDHEN and CDR2 SYDVKM. The CDR3 totals 16 residues. The CDR3 here is CASSPRLAGPQETQYF. DNA for the CDR3: TGTGCCAGCAGTCCAAGACTAGCGGGGCCTCAAGAGACCCAGTACTTC.

This clonotype occurred a few times. This sequence joins TRBV7-3 and TRBJ2-3; D call uncertain. Germline assignment: CDR1 SGHTA and CDR2 FQGTGA. The CDR3 covers 12 residues. Trimming removed 5 bases from V and 2 bases from J, with 5 bases in between. The CDR3 spells CASSIDTDTQYF. CDR3 sequence (DNA): TGTGCCAGCAGCATAGACACAGATACGCAGTATTTT.

This clonotype was seen more than once but under ten times. The chain combines TRBV20-1 with TRBJ2-4; tentatively, D is TRBD2 (5 bases). Germline V gives CDR1 DFQATT, CDR2 SNEGSKA (reference sequence). The CDR3 has 12 residues. V was shortened by 7 bases and J by 3 bases, with 10 bases between the two germline ends. The CDR3: CSVSAGKNIQYF. The CDR3 DNA follows: TGCAGTGTTTCCGCGGGCAAAAACATTCAGTACTTC.

This clonotype appeared many times. This chain uses TRBV5-1 with TRBJ2-1, with 7 bases aligning to TRBD1. The CDR3 length is 15 residues. V shed 2 bases, J shed 1 base, and the junction held 3 bases outside the gene matches. The germline V gene encodes CDR1 SGHRS and CDR2 YFSETQ. For the CDR3, the DNA is TGCGCCAGCAGCTTACAGGGGCGATCCTACAATGAGCAGTTCTTC. It encodes CASSLQGRSYNEQFF.

This clonotype was found a few times. The J gene is TRBJ2-7, the V gene TRBV5-1; D may be TRBD1 or TRBD2 (5 bases each). Germline V gene lookup returns CDR1 SGHRS and CDR2 YFSETQ. This CDR3 spans 16 amino acids. The V end lost 5 bases, the J end lost 4 bases, and 22 bases lay between the germline ends. CDR3 in amino acids: CASSHPQGYPGYEQYF. Written as DNA, the CDR3 is TGCGCCAGCAGTCACCCCCAGGGCTACCCGGGATACGAGCAGTACTTC.

V and J are TRBV9 and TRBJ2-1; 7 nucleotides match TRBD2. There are 14 residues in the CDR3. The V segment lost 0 bases and the J segment 8 bases; nucleotides outside the gene matches: 5. From germline, CDR1 is SGDLS and CDR2 YYNGEE. The CDR3 nucleotides read TGTGCCAGCAGCGTAGCGGGGGAGGGGCATGAGCAGTTCTTC. It encodes CASSVAGEGHEQFF. Full variable domain (rest looked up from reference TRBV9 and TRBJ2-1): DSGVTQTPKHLITATGQRVTLRCSPRSGDLSVYWYQQSLDQGLQFLIQYYNGEERAKGNILERFSAQQFPDLHSELNLSSLELGDSALYFCASSVAGEGHEQFFGPGTRLTVL.

At least ten counts were recorded for this clonotype. The rearrangement links TRBV5-1 to TRBJ2-4; 13 nucleotides match TRBD2. The V and J ends lost 4 bases and 3 bases, in that order; junction bases with no gene match: 10. CDR1 and CDR2 (germline): SGHRS, YFSETQ. This CDR3 has 18 amino acids. The CDR3 here is CASSPRLAGGPGKNIQYF. For the CDR3, the DNA is TGCGCCAGCAGCCCCCGACTAGCGGGGGGCCCCGGCAAAAACATTCAGTACTTC.

The chain couples TRBV6-5 to TRBJ2-1; 9 positions agree with TRBD2. The length of the CDR3 is 15 residues. The germline CDR1 and CDR2 sequences are MNHEY and SVGAGI. Trimming took 2 bases from V and 5 from J; bases not matched to a gene: 4. In nucleotides, the CDR3 is TGTGCCAGCAGTTACGGGACTAGCTGGGACAATGAGCAGTTCTTC. Protein sequence: CASSYGTSWDNEQFF.

This clonotype appeared a few times. The rearrangement uses TRBV28 and TRBJ2-2; D ambiguous. This CDR3 has 13 amino acids. From germline, CDR1 is MDHEN and CDR2 SYDVKM. Deletions cut 8 bases from V and 5 bases from J, with 12 bases between. CDR3 coding DNA: TGTGCCAGCGGCAGGCTGCAGACCGGGGAGCTGTTTTTT. Its translation: CASGRLQTGELFF.

This clonotype was recorded at least ten times. The chain couples TRBV12-3 or TRBV12-4 to TRBJ1-1; possibly TRBD1 for D (5 bases). V shed 6 bases and J shed 0 bases, with 14 bases lying between them. This CDR3 has 15 amino acids. CDR3 sequence reads: CASSLDIFMNTEAFF. For the CDR3, the DNA is TGTGCCAGCAGCCTGGACATCTTCATGAACACTGAAGCTTTCTTT.

This clonotype was seen repeatedly, ten times or more. The chain employs TRBV24-1 and TRBJ2-5, with a possible D match to TRBD1 (6 bases). This CDR3 has 13 residues. Germline V gives CDR1 KGHDR, CDR2 SFDVKD. Trimming took off 9 bases at V and 5 bases at J, with 15 bases between the two ends. For the CDR3, the DNA is TGTGCCACCTCTAACGACAGGTTTGAGACCCAGTACTTC. As protein: CATSNDRFETQYF.

V is TRBV15 and J is TRBJ2-7; D call uncertain. Germline V lookup: CDR1 LNHNV, CDR2 YYDKDF (reference sequence). This CDR3 contains 13 residues. Between the trimmed V and J ends, which lost 0 bases and 6 bases, there was a span of 9 bases. The CDR3 nucleotides are TGTGCCACCAGCAGAGACCCCGCTTCCGAGCAGTACTTC. It is translated as CATSRDPASEQYF.

The chain is built from TRBV27 and TRBJ2-2; D gene uncertain. CDR3 length: 13 amino acids. V was clipped by 5 bases and J by 4 bases, with 8 bases between them. The V gene's germline CDR1 is MNHEY and CDR2 SMNVEV (reference sequence). CDR3 region: CASSTSLTGELFF. CDR3 coding DNA: TGTGCCAGCAGTACCTCACTCACCGGGGAGCTGTTTTTT.

This clonotype turned up a few times. One end of the junction is discordant with germline, which a read error may explain. The chain uses TRBV7-7 and TRBJ2-2; 8 bases line up with TRBD2. Germline CDR1 is SSHAT and CDR2 is FNYEAQ (reference sequence). The CDR3 totals 16 residues. The CDR3 nucleotides read TGTGCTAGCAGCTTTCAACTGTCGGGAGGGCCCGGGGAGCTGTTTTTT. Translating it yields CASSFQLSGGPGELFF.

At least ten counts were recorded for this clonotype. This chain links TRBV12-3 or TRBV12-4 with TRBJ1-4, with no clear D. This CDR3 has 14 amino acids. V lost 6 bases, J lost 5 bases, and 13 bases lay in between. The CDR3: CASRLTGGNEKLFF. CDR3 nucleotides: TGTGCCAGCAGGCTGACCGGCGGGAATGAAAAACTGTTTTTT.

A few counts support this clonotype. The chain uses TRBV5-1 and TRBJ2-3; TRBD1 aligns across 8 bases. Germline V gene sequence: CDR1 SGHRS, CDR2 YFSETQ. This CDR3 is 16 amino acids long. V shed 4 bases, J shed 4 bases, and the junction held 11 bases outside the gene matches. The chain's CDR3 is CASSGRYDRGPDTQYF. The CDR3 DNA reads TGCGCCAGCAGCGGGAGATATGACAGGGGCCCAGATACGCAGTATTTT.

This clonotype was detected only once. The V and J genes are TRBV12-3 or TRBV12-4 and TRBJ2-1; D uncertain. The CDR3 has 12 amino acids. Trimming removed 3 bases at V and 15 bases at J, with 15 bases between. CDR3 protein: CASSLTGERGFF. CDR3 bases: TGTGCCAGCAGTTTGACCGGTGAAAGAGGGTTCTTC.

The V call is TRBV7-9, the J call TRBJ2-7; perhaps TRBD1 as D (6 bases). The length of the CDR3 is 11 residues. Germline V CDR1 and CDR2: SEHNR, FQNEAQ (reference sequence). Trimming removed 3 bases from V and 7 bases from J, with 7 bases in between. This chain's CDR3 is CASSFGQEQYF. DNA of the CDR3: TGTGCCAGCAGCTTCGGACAGGAGCAGTACTTC.

This clonotype turned up a few times. The chain recombines TRBV5-1 with TRBJ1-6; no reliable D call. In germline, CDR1 is SGHRS, CDR2 YFSETQ. There are 13 residues in the CDR3. V was shortened by 7 bases and J by 6 bases, with 11 bases between the two germline ends. The CDR3 here is CASAPGANSPLHF. The CDR3 DNA follows: TGCGCCAGCGCCCCGGGAGCTAATTCACCCCTCCACTTT.

The rearrangement uses TRBV24-1 and TRBJ2-1; D is perhaps TRBD1 (6 bases). The CDR3 is 14 residues long. Germline V gene lookup returns CDR1 KGHDR and CDR2 SFDVKD. V gave up 9 bases and J gave up 5 bases, with 16 bases separating them. The CDR3 nucleotides read TGTGCCACCCAGTCTGGGGACACCCACAATGAGCAGTTCTTC. The encoded protein is CATQSGDTHNEQFF.

This clonotype was counted only a few times. This sequence joins TRBV20-1 and TRBJ2-1; 9 nucleotides align to TRBD2. The junction had 6 bases not matched to a gene; V was cut back by 2 bases and J by 4 bases. CDR1 DFQATT and CDR2 SNEGSKA come from the germline V gene (reference sequence). There are 15 residues in the CDR3. As DNA, the CDR3 is TGCAGTGCTAGAAATCTCCTAGCGGGGTACAATGAGCAGTTCTTC. Translating it yields CSARNLLAGYNEQFF.

A word on this clonotype: An end of the junction differs from the germline gene, which may be a read error. The chain carries TRBV7-7 and TRBJ2-1; D might be TRBD2 (6 bases). Germline V gene lookup returns CDR1 SSHAT and CDR2 FNYEAQ (reference sequence). This CDR3 region has 14 residues. CDR3 nucleotide sequence: TGTGCTAGCAGCCCCGGGACTCCAAGCAATGAGCAGTTCTTC. Encoded protein: CASSPGTPSNEQFF.